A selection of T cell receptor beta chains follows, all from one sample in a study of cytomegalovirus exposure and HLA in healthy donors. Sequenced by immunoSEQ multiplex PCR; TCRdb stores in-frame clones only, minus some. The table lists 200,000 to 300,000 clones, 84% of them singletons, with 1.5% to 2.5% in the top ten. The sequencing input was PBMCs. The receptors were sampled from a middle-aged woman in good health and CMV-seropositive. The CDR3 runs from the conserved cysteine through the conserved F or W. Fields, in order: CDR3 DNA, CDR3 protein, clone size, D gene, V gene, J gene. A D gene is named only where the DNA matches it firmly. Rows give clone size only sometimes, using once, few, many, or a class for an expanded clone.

CDR3nt: TGTGCCAGCAGCCCGGGACAGGGGGAGACCCAGTACTTC
CDR3aa: CASSPGQGETQYF
abundance: -
d_gene: TRBD1
v_gene: TRBV7-6
j_gene: TRBJ2-5

CDR3nt: TGTGCCAGCATTAGGACAGGGGAAAACATTCAGTACTTC
CDR3aa: CASIRTGENIQYF
abundance: -
d_gene: -
v_gene: TRBV21-1
j_gene: TRBJ2-4

CDR3nt: TGCGCCAGCAGTGCCGGGAGGGCCTCCGGGGAGCTGTTTTTT
CDR3aa: CASSAGRASGELFF
abundance: -
d_gene: TRBD2
v_gene: TRBV10-2
j_gene: TRBJ2-2

CDR3nt: TGCGCCAGCAGTGACATGGGGAGCGGGAGGGAGACCCAGTACTTC
CDR3aa: CASSDMGSGRETQYF
abundance: -
d_gene: TRBD2
v_gene: TRBV10-2
j_gene: TRBJ2-5

CDR3nt: TGTGCCAGCTCGCTTAGCCTAGCGGTTCAAGAGACCCAGTACTTC
CDR3aa: CASSLSLAVQETQYF
abundance: -
d_gene: TRBD2
v_gene: TRBV18
j_gene: TRBJ2-5

CDR3nt: TGTGCTAGTGGTTTGGTGCAGGGTGACACTGAAGCTTTCTTT
CDR3aa: CASGLVQGDTEAFF
abundance: few
d_gene: -
v_gene: TRBV12-5
j_gene: TRBJ1-1

CDR3nt: TGTGCCTGGGGGCGGGACTACGAGCAGTACTTC
CDR3aa: CAWGRDYEQYF
abundance: few
d_gene: -
v_gene: TRBV30
j_gene: TRBJ2-7

CDR3nt: TGTGCTAGTGGAACGGGACTAGCGATCCATGAGCAGTTCTTC
CDR3aa: CASGTGLAIHEQFF
abundance: -
d_gene: TRBD2
v_gene: TRBV12-5
j_gene: TRBJ2-1

CDR3nt: TGTGCCAGCAGCCCCCCGGGGGGCGGGCCCCACGAGCAGTACTTC
CDR3aa: CASSPPGGGPHEQYF
abundance: -
d_gene: -
v_gene: TRBV9
j_gene: TRBJ2-7

CDR3nt: TGTGCCAGCAGGCACGGGGGGACGGGGAACACTGAAGCTTTCTTT
CDR3aa: CASRHGGTGNTEAFF
abundance: -
d_gene: -
v_gene: TRBV28
j_gene: TRBJ1-1

CDR3nt: TGTGCCAGCAGTGTCGGGACAGAGAATCAGCCCCAGCATTTT
CDR3aa: CASSVGTENQPQHF
abundance: -
d_gene: TRBD1
v_gene: TRBV27
j_gene: TRBJ1-5

CDR3nt: TGTGCCAGCAGCTTTTTCGAGGGCACCGGGGAGCTGTTTTTT
CDR3aa: CASSFFEGTGELFF
abundance: few
d_gene: -
v_gene: TRBV7-3
j_gene: TRBJ2-2

CDR3nt: TGTGCCAGCAGCTTTACTTACGAGCAGTACTTC
CDR3aa: CASSFTYEQYF
abundance: -
d_gene: -
v_gene: TRBV7-2
j_gene: TRBJ2-7

CDR3nt: TGTGCCAGCAGCCCCCTCGGAGCGAGGGGGGGATTAACCTACAATGAGCAGTTCTTC
CDR3aa: CASSPLGARGGLTYNEQFF
abundance: -
d_gene: -
v_gene: TRBV11-1
j_gene: TRBJ2-1

CDR3nt: TGTGCCAGCAGCGCCGACCCCAACGCGGGTACGCAGTATTTT
CDR3aa: CASSADPNAGTQYF
abundance: once
d_gene: -
v_gene: TRBV9
j_gene: TRBJ2-3

CDR3nt: TGTGCCAGTAGGAGGGGACAGTTCATTGGCTACGAGCAGTACTTC
CDR3aa: CASRRGQFIGYEQYF
abundance: -
d_gene: TRBD1
v_gene: TRBV19
j_gene: TRBJ2-7

CDR3nt: TGTGCCAGCATCGGACAGGGAGTACCCTACGAGCAGTACTTC
CDR3aa: CASIGQGVPYEQYF
abundance: -
d_gene: TRBD1
v_gene: TRBV2
j_gene: TRBJ2-7

CDR3nt: TGTGCCAGCAGTGAATCAGCGGGTGTTAGTGAGACCCAGTACTTC
CDR3aa: CASSESAGVSETQYF
abundance: -
d_gene: -
v_gene: TRBV25-1
j_gene: TRBJ2-5

CDR3nt: TGTGCCAGCGAGGGTAGCAATCAGCCCCAGCATTTT
CDR3aa: CASEGSNQPQHF
abundance: -
d_gene: -
v_gene: TRBV2
j_gene: TRBJ1-5

CDR3nt: TGTGCCAGCAGTTCGGACAGGGATCAGCCCCAGCATTTT
CDR3aa: CASSSDRDQPQHF
abundance: -
d_gene: TRBD1
v_gene: TRBV6-1
j_gene: TRBJ1-5

CDR3nt: TGTGCCAGCAGCCCGACTGGCGAGCAGTACTTC
CDR3aa: CASSPTGEQYF
abundance: few
d_gene: -
v_gene: TRBV28
j_gene: TRBJ2-7

CDR3nt: TGTGCCAGCAGCGCCGGACTAGCCAATTTAGAAAAGCAGTTCTTC
CDR3aa: CASSAGLANLEKQFF
abundance: -
d_gene: TRBD2
v_gene: TRBV9
j_gene: TRBJ2-1

CDR3nt: TGCAGCGTACTCGGACAGGGTTTTTCTGGGGCCAACGTCCTGACTTTC
CDR3aa: CSVLGQGFSGANVLTF
abundance: -
d_gene: TRBD1
v_gene: TRBV29-1
j_gene: TRBJ2-6

CDR3nt: TGTGCCAGCAGTTACTCGAGTAGGGGGGGGGTCACTGAAGCTTTCTTT
CDR3aa: CASSYSSRGGVTEAFF
abundance: once
d_gene: -
v_gene: TRBV6-5
j_gene: TRBJ1-1

CDR3nt: TGTGCCAGCAGCCACGTCGGCACAGACACGCAGTATTTT
CDR3aa: CASSHVGTDTQYF
abundance: -
d_gene: -
v_gene: TRBV7-2
j_gene: TRBJ2-3

CDR3nt: TGTGCCAGCAGTTTATCCACAGGGGGCTACGAGCAGTACTTC
CDR3aa: CASSLSTGGYEQYF
abundance: once
d_gene: TRBD1
v_gene: TRBV27
j_gene: TRBJ2-7

CDR3nt: TGTGCCAGCAGCTTAGCACAGGGGACAGCCTCAGTTTCAACGCGGGCTTTCTTT
CDR3aa: CASSLAQGTASVSTRAFF
abundance: few
d_gene: TRBD1
v_gene: TRBV7-2
j_gene: TRBJ1-1

CDR3nt: TGCAGCGTTGGAGAGGGAGGGTTGGGTAACAGTCAGTACTTC
CDR3aa: CSVGEGGLGNSQYF
abundance: few
d_gene: TRBD2
v_gene: TRBV29-1
j_gene: TRBJ2-4

CDR3nt: TGTGCCAGCAGTGATTGGGACAGGGCGAACACTGAAGCTTTCTTT
CDR3aa: CASSDWDRANTEAFF
abundance: few
d_gene: TRBD1
v_gene: TRBV6-1
j_gene: TRBJ1-1

CDR3nt: TGTGCCAGCAGCCCCGGGACAGGGGGTAACTACGAGCAGTACTTC
CDR3aa: CASSPGTGGNYEQYF
abundance: -
d_gene: TRBD1
v_gene: TRBV7-9
j_gene: TRBJ2-7

CDR3nt: TGTGCCAGCAGCTTAGGGACTAGCGGGAGCTACGAGCAGTACTTC
CDR3aa: CASSLGTSGSYEQYF
abundance: -
d_gene: TRBD2
v_gene: TRBV7-2
j_gene: TRBJ2-7

CDR3nt: TGTGCCAGCAGCAACGAACCAAATAGCAGAAACACCGGGGAGCTGTTTTTT
CDR3aa: CASSNEPNSRNTGELFF
abundance: -
d_gene: -
v_gene: TRBV7-8
j_gene: TRBJ2-2

CDR3nt: TGTGCCAGCTGCGGGACTAGCGTCTCCTGCGAGCAGTACTTC
CDR3aa: CASCGTSVSCEQYF
abundance: -
d_gene: TRBD2
v_gene: TRBV11-2
j_gene: TRBJ2-7

CDR3nt: TGCGCCAGCAGCTTGAGGACAGCTAACACTGAAGCTTTCTTT
CDR3aa: CASSLRTANTEAFF
abundance: -
d_gene: -
v_gene: TRBV5-1
j_gene: TRBJ1-1

CDR3nt: TGTGCCAGCAGTGAACAACCGGCTAGCGGGAGTTACCAAGAGACCCAGTACTTC
CDR3aa: CASSEQPASGSYQETQYF
abundance: -
d_gene: TRBD2
v_gene: TRBV6-1
j_gene: TRBJ2-5

CDR3nt: TGTGCCAGCAGCTTAGGAACAGGGGTGGCCTACGAGCAGTACTTC
CDR3aa: CASSLGTGVAYEQYF
abundance: -
d_gene: TRBD1
v_gene: TRBV7-9
j_gene: TRBJ2-7

CDR3nt: TGTGCCTGGAGCCCAGGGGGACAGGGACGCATCGAGCAGTACTTC
CDR3aa: CAWSPGGQGRIEQYF
abundance: few
d_gene: TRBD1
v_gene: TRBV30
j_gene: TRBJ2-7

CDR3nt: TGTGCCAGCAGTGAGGGGGTGGGCGGGAGCTACAATGAGCAGTTCTTC
CDR3aa: CASSEGVGGSYNEQFF
abundance: -
d_gene: -
v_gene: TRBV28
j_gene: TRBJ2-1

CDR3nt: TGTGCCAGCAGCATAAGGACTAGCGGGAGGGGGTACGAGCAGTACTTC
CDR3aa: CASSIRTSGRGYEQYF
abundance: -
d_gene: TRBD2
v_gene: TRBV27
j_gene: TRBJ2-7

CDR3nt: TGTGCCAGCAGCTTAGAATCCTTTGTCGTCGAGACCCAGTACTTC
CDR3aa: CASSLESFVVETQYF
abundance: -
d_gene: -
v_gene: TRBV7-6
j_gene: TRBJ2-5

CDR3nt: TGTGCCAGCAGGGGGAAACTAGCGGGAGGAGAGACCCAGTACTTC
CDR3aa: CASRGKLAGGETQYF
abundance: -
d_gene: TRBD2
v_gene: TRBV27
j_gene: TRBJ2-5

CDR3nt: TGTGCCAGCAGTGAAGCGACGACAGGGGCCGCAGATACGCAGTATTTT
CDR3aa: CASSEATTGAADTQYF
abundance: -
d_gene: TRBD1
v_gene: TRBV6-1
j_gene: TRBJ2-3

CDR3nt: -
CDR3aa: CSVGSGSGLWFF
abundance: -
d_gene: -
v_gene: TRBV29-1
j_gene: TRBJ2-1

CDR3nt: TGTGCCAGCAGCTCCAGCAGCGGGAGCACAGATACGCAGTATTTT
CDR3aa: CASSSSSGSTDTQYF
abundance: -
d_gene: -
v_gene: TRBV11-2
j_gene: TRBJ2-3

CDR3nt: TGCGCCAGCAGCTTGGGATTTCTGGCTGAGCAGTTCTTC
CDR3aa: CASSLGFLAEQFF
abundance: few
d_gene: -
v_gene: TRBV5-1
j_gene: TRBJ2-1

CDR3nt: TGTGCCTGGAGTGTACTGGATGAGCAGTTCTTC
CDR3aa: CAWSVLDEQFF
abundance: -
d_gene: -
v_gene: TRBV30
j_gene: TRBJ2-1

CDR3nt: TGTGCCAGCAGGACGACAGGGTTTGGTCGCTACACCTTC
CDR3aa: CASRTTGFGRYTF
abundance: -
d_gene: TRBD1
v_gene: TRBV28
j_gene: TRBJ1-2

CDR3nt: TGTGCCAGTAGTAGCCGGACTGGATACAATGAGCAGTTCTTC
CDR3aa: CASSSRTGYNEQFF
abundance: -
d_gene: -
v_gene: TRBV19
j_gene: TRBJ2-1

CDR3nt: TGTGCCAGCAGCTTAACCCCCTATAATGAGCAGTTCTTC
CDR3aa: CASSLTPYNEQFF
abundance: -
d_gene: -
v_gene: TRBV7-3
j_gene: TRBJ2-1

CDR3nt: TGCGCCAGCAGCATGGACAGGGCCTACGAGCAGTACTTC
CDR3aa: CASSMDRAYEQYF
abundance: -
d_gene: TRBD1
v_gene: TRBV5-1
j_gene: TRBJ2-7

CDR3nt: TGTGCCAGCAGCGTACCCGGGACTAACCTTATTATGGAGCAGTACTTC
CDR3aa: CASSVPGTNLIMEQYF
abundance: many
d_gene: TRBD2
v_gene: TRBV5-4
j_gene: TRBJ2-7

CDR3nt: TGTGCCAGCAGCTTTCTAGCGGGAGGGACCTACGAGCAGTACTTC
CDR3aa: CASSFLAGGTYEQYF
abundance: -
d_gene: TRBD2
v_gene: TRBV5-8
j_gene: TRBJ2-7

CDR3nt: TGTGCCAGCAGCCAAGCGGGGTGGCACGAGCAGTACTTC
CDR3aa: CASSQAGWHEQYF
abundance: -
d_gene: -
v_gene: TRBV14
j_gene: TRBJ2-7

CDR3nt: TGTGCCAGCACTACAGCGGGAGGGACCTACGAGCAGTACTTC
CDR3aa: CASTTAGGTYEQYF
abundance: -
d_gene: TRBD2
v_gene: TRBV7-2
j_gene: TRBJ2-7

CDR3nt: TGTGCCAGCAGTTTATTTGGGGGCGATGGCTACACCTTC
CDR3aa: CASSLFGGDGYTF
abundance: -
d_gene: -
v_gene: TRBV28
j_gene: TRBJ1-2

CDR3nt: TGTGCCAGCAGCTCTGGACTAGCGGGAGGCGACAATGAGCAGTTCTTC
CDR3aa: CASSSGLAGGDNEQFF
abundance: few
d_gene: TRBD2
v_gene: TRBV11-3
j_gene: TRBJ2-1

CDR3nt: TGTGCCAGTAGTATGAACAGGGGGTTGTACGAGCAGTACTTC
CDR3aa: CASSMNRGLYEQYF
abundance: -
d_gene: TRBD1
v_gene: TRBV19
j_gene: TRBJ2-7

CDR3nt: TGTGCCAGCAGCCCCCCCCGACTCGCTGAAGCTTTCTTT
CDR3aa: CASSPPRLAEAFF
abundance: few
d_gene: -
v_gene: TRBV7-2
j_gene: TRBJ1-1